This T cell receptor (beta chain) was recorded in a study of cytomegalovirus exposure and HLA in healthy donors. Study as a whole: Both the roughly 120 validation repertoires and the 666 first-cohort repertoires used the same platform, as reported by a later analysis.

Germline V gives CDR1 MGHRA, CDR2 YSYEKL. V was clipped by 2 bases and J by 2 bases, with 15 bases between them. CDR3 size: 16 residues. Repertoires were generated with immunoSEQ multiplex PCR, while TCRdb's copy carries only in-frame clones and drops some. The sample includes about 140,000 clones, 84% of them seen just once. This receptor was identified in a woman aged 30 to 39 in good health and CMV-seronegative. The rearrangement links TRBV4-1 to TRBJ2-5; D not resolved. The source material was PBMCs. CDR3 amino acids: CASSQNLRTLQETQYF. CDR3 nucleotide sequence: TGCGCCAGCAGCCAAAACCTACGAACCCTACAAGAGACCCAGTACTTC.